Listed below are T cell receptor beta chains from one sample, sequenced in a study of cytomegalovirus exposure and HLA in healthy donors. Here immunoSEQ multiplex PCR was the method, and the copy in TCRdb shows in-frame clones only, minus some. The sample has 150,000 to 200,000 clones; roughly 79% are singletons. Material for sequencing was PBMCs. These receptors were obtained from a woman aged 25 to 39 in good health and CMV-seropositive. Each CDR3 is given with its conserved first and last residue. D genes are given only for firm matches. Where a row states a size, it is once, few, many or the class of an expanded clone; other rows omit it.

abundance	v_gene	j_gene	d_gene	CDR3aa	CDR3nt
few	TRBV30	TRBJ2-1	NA	CASAPRDFYNEQFF	TGTGCCTCTGCACCCCGGGACTTTTACAATGAGCAGTTCTTC
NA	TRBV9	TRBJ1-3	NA	CASSTGFRSGNTIYF	TGTGCCAGCAGTACAGGGTTTCGCTCTGGAAACACCATATATTTT
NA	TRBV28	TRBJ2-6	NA	CASSLSGANVLTF	TGTGCCAGCAGCCTCTCTGGGGCCAACGTCCTGACTTTC
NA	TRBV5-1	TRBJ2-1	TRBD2	CASSLAGAGANNEQFF	TGCGCCAGCAGCTTGGCCGGAGCGGGAGCGAACAATGAGCAGTTCTTC
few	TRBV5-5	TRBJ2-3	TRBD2	CASSTGLAGGDTQYF	TGTGCCAGCAGCACGGGACTAGCGGGCGGAGATACGCAGTATTTT
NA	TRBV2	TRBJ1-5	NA	CASSGELNQPQHF	TGTGCCAGCAGTGGGGAGTTGAATCAGCCCCAGCATTTT
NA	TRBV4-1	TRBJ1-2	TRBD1	CASSRGQDYGYTF	TGCGCCAGCAGCCGCGGACAGGACTATGGCTACACCTTC
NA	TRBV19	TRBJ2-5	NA	CASSSAGVVETQYF	TGTGCCAGTAGTTCAGCAGGGGTAGTTGAGACCCAGTACTTC
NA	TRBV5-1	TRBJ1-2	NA	CASSPTSGGYGYTF	TGCGCCAGCAGCCCGACAAGCGGGGGGTACGGCTACACCTTC
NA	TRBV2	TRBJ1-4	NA	CASMREWDEKLFF	TGTGCCAGCATGAGGGAGTGGGATGAAAAACTGTTTTTT
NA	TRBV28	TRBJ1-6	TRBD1	CASRTGGFSSPLHF	TGTGCCAGCCGGACAGGGGGCTTTTCTTCACCCCTCCACTTT
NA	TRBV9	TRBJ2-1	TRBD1	CASSVDPDRGFYNEQFF	TGTGCCAGCAGCGTAGACCCGGACAGGGGGTTTTACAATGAGCAGTTCTTC
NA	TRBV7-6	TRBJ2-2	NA	CASSRSSIQRRGTGELFF	TGTGCCAGCAGCCGATCAAGTATCCAGCGGAGAGGCACCGGGGAGCTGTTTTTT
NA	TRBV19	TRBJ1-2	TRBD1	CASSLQGANGYTF	TGTGCCAGTAGCCTACAGGGGGCGAATGGCTACACCTTC
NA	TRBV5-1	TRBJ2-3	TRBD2	CASSFLTLAAYTDTQYF	TGCGCCAGCAGCTTCCTGACGCTAGCGGCATACACAGATACGCAGTATTTT
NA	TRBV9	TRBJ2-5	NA	CASSVSEETQYF	TGTGCCAGCAGCGTCTCGGAGGAGACCCAGTACTTC
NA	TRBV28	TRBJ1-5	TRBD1	CASSTPGTGGDQPQHF	TGTGCCAGCAGTACCCCCGGGACAGGGGGGGATCAGCCCCAGCATTTT
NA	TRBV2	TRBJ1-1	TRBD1	CASSKGTGWGQDAFF	TGTGCCAGCTCTAAGGGGACAGGCTGGGGTCAGGACGCTTTCTTT
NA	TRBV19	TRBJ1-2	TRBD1	CASSIRTGGNRGYTF	TGTGCCAGTAGTATAAGGACAGGGGGTAATCGTGGCTACACCTTC
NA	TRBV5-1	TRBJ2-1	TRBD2	CASSGLSGGRDNEQFF	TGCGCCAGCAGCGGTTTAAGCGGGGGGCGGGACAATGAGCAGTTCTTC
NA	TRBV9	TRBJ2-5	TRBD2	CASSVPGLAGGETQYF	TGTGCCAGCAGCGTACCCGGACTAGCGGGAGGAGAGACCCAGTACTTC
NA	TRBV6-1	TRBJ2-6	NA	CASNRGSSGANVLTF	TGTGCCAGCAATAGGGGTAGTTCTGGGGCCAACGTCCTGACTTTC
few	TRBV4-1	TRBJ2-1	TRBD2	CASRRLAGYNEQFF	TGCGCCAGCAGAAGACTAGCGGGTTACAATGAGCAGTTCTTC
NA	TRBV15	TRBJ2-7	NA	CATSRTDGGYEQYF	TGTGCCACCAGCAGAACAGACGGAGGCTACGAGCAGTACTTC
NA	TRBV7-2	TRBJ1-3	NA	CASSLRARDTIYF	TGTGCCAGCAGCTTGAGGGCCAGAGACACCATATATTTT
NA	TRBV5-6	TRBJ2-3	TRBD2	CASSSSGGSTDTQYF	TGTGCCAGCAGCAGTAGCGGGGGCAGCACAGATACGCAGTATTTT
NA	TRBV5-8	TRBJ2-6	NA	CATPGAQTSRANVLTF	TGTGCCACCCCGGGTGCCCAGACCTCTCGGGCCAACGTCCTGACTTTC
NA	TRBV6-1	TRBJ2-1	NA	CASSETSQPYNEQFF	TGTGCCAGCAGTGAAACTAGCCAACCATACAATGAGCAGTTCTTC
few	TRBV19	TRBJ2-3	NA	CASRTDRFTTDTQYF	TGTGCCAGTAGGACGGACAGATTTACCACAGATACGCAGTATTTT
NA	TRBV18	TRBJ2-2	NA	CASSFGGSGELFF	TGTGCCAGCTCGTTTGGGGGCTCCGGGGAGCTGTTTTTT
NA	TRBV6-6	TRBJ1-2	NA	CASSTTGYGYTF	TGTGCCAGCAGTACCACAGGATATGGCTACACCTTC
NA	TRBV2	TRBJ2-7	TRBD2	CASSEDPLAGLDEQYF	TGTGCCAGCAGTGAAGACCCTCTAGCGGGGCTCGACGAGCAGTACTTC
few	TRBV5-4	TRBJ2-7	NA	CASSLIDREDEQYF	TGTGCCAGCAGCTTGATTGACAGGGAGGACGAGCAGTACTTC
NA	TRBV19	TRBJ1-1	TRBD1	CASTWDRGDTEAFF	TGTGCCAGTACCTGGGACAGGGGTGACACTGAAGCTTTCTTT
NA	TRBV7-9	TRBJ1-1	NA	CASSARTVEAFF	TGTGCCAGCAGCGCGCGGACAGTCGAAGCTTTCTTT
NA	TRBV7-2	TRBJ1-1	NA	CASSTTGFTEAFF	TGTGCCAGCAGTACCACAGGGTTCACTGAAGCTTTCTTT
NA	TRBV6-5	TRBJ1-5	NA	CASSQGGFQPQHF	TGTGCCAGCAGCCAAGGGGGTTTTCAGCCCCAGCATTTT
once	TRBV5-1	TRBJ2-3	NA	CASSLGGWTDTQYF	TGCGCCAGCAGCTTGGGAGGGTGGACAGATACGCAGTATTTT
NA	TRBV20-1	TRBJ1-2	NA	CSARKSEGYTF	TGCAGTGCTAGAAAGAGTGAAGGCTACACCTTC
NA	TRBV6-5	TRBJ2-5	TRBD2	CASSWTSQETQYF	TGTGCCAGCAGTTGGACTAGTCAAGAGACCCAGTACTTC
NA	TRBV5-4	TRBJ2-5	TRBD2	CASSLPRGGLDTQYF	TGTGCCAGCAGCTTACCGCGGGGGGGGCTAGACACCCAGTACTTC
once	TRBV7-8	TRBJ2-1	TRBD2	CASSLAWTSGGIYNEQFF	TGTGCCAGCAGCTTAGCGTGGACTAGCGGGGGGATCTACAATGAGCAGTTCTTC
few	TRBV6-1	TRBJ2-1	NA	CASSIAENNEQFF	TGTGCCAGCAGTATAGCGGAAAACAATGAGCAGTTCTTC
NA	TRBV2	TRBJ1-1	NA	CASTLQTMNTEAFF	TGTGCCAGCACGCTACAGACCATGAACACCGAAGCTTTCTTT
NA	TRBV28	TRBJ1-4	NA	CASSLGATNEKLFF	TGTGCCAGCAGTTTGGGGGCGACTAATGAAAAACTGTTTTTT
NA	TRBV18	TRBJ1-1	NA	CASSPLDAGSFPMNTEAFF	TGTGCCAGCTCACCACTTGACGCAGGGTCCTTCCCCATGAACACTGAAGCTTTCTTT
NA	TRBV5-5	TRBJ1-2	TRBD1	CASSFGTGFSGYGYTF	TGTGCCAGCAGCTTCGGGACAGGGTTTTCGGGCTATGGCTACACCTTC
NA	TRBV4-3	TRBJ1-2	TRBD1	CASSQDAGTGREYTF	TGCGCCAGCAGCCAAGATGCCGGGACAGGGAGGGAATACACCTTC
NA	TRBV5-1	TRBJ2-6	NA	CASSLGPAGGANVLTF	TGCGCCAGCAGCTTGGGACCGGCAGGTGGGGCCAACGTCCTGACTTTC
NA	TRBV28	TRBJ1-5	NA	CATRDTLSNQPQHF	TGTGCCACCCGGGACACCCTAAGCAATCAGCCCCAGCATTTT
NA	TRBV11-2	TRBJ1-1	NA	CASRRGGSGTEAFF	TGTGCCAGCAGACGGGGGGGGTCGGGGACTGAAGCTTTCTTT
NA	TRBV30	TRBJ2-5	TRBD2	CAWVGEGRAQETQYF	TGTGCCTGGGTTGGGGAGGGTAGGGCTCAAGAGACCCAGTACTTC
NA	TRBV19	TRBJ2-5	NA	CASSVQPNQETQYF	TGTGCCAGTAGTGTACAGCCCAACCAAGAGACCCAGTACTTC
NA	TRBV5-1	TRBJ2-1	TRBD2	CASSLGGGIYNEQFF	TGCGCCAGCAGCTTGGGGGGGGGAATCTACAATGAGCAGTTCTTC
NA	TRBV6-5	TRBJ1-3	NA	CASSYSAISGNTIYF	TGTGCCAGCAGTTACTCTGCGATCTCTGGAAACACCATATATTTT